These T cell receptor beta chains were read from a single sample in a study of shared clonotypes between healthy human individuals. Libraries were prepared by immunoSEQ multiplex PCR; TCRdb keeps only in-frame clonotypes and omits some of them. This repertoire shows about 2.2 million clones, about 92% found once; its top ten account for around 1.7%. Source material: naive CD8+ T cells from PBMCs. Receptors originate from a man between 18 and 35 years old in good health. Some clones in this sample may be carry-over from other donors' samples. The CDR3 runs from the conserved cysteine through the conserved F or W. Each record gives: J gene, V gene, D gene, clone size, CDR3 DNA, CDR3 protein. D genes are given only for firm matches. Clone sizes are given selectively: once, few, many, or a class where the clone is expanded.

TRBJ1-2 | TRBV5-6 | TRBD1 | NA | TGTGCCAGCAGGGCCGGGACAGGGGGGAAATATGGCTACACCTTC | CASRAGTGGKYGYTF
TRBJ2-7 | TRBV19 | NA | once | TGTGCCAGTAGTATCCGTGCCGGGACCTGGGGCGACGAGCAGTACTTC | CASSIRAGTWGDEQYF
TRBJ2-5 | TRBV5-8 | NA | NA | TGTGCCAGCAGCTTAAAACGGGTGCGAGGGGAGACCCAGTACTTC | CASSLKRVRGETQYF
TRBJ1-1 | TRBV5-1 | TRBD1 | NA | TGCGCCAGCAGCCCAAAATACCAGAACAGGGGGCTCACTGAAGCTTTCTTT | CASSPKYQNRGLTEAFF
TRBJ1-1 | TRBV13 | TRBD1 | NA | TGTGCCAGCAGCTCGGAGACAGGGGCCACTGAAGCTTTCTTT | CASSSETGATEAFF
TRBJ2-3 | TRBV27 | TRBD2 | NA | TGTGCCAGCAGGCCTCCGGGACTAGCAGTATCTAGCACAGATACGCAGTATTTT | CASRPPGLAVSSTDTQYF
TRBJ1-4 | TRBV14 | NA | few | TGTGCCAGCAGCCAAGTCCGTGGCGAAAAACTGTTTTTT | CASSQVRGEKLFF
TRBJ1-1 | TRBV9 | TRBD1 | few | TGTGCCAGCAGCGCCAGACAGGGGCGGACTGAAGCTTTCTTT | CASSARQGRTEAFF
TRBJ2-1 | TRBV7-8 | NA | NA | TGTGCCAGCAGCTTAGTTAAGCGCGTAGGCAACGGTGAGCAGTTCTTC | CASSLVKRVGNGEQFF
TRBJ2-2 | TRBV9 | NA | NA | TGTGCCAGTATCTCAGGCACCGGGGAGCTGTTTTTT | CASISGTGELFF
TRBJ1-5 | TRBV28 | NA | NA | TGTGCCAGCAGCCCGAATACGGGATGGGAGACCCATAGCAATCAGCCCCAGCATTTT | CASSPNTGWETHSNQPQHF
TRBJ2-1 | TRBV2 | TRBD2 | NA | TGTGCCCGCCAGACTAGCGGGAGCTACAATGAGCAGTTCTTC | CARQTSGSYNEQFF
TRBJ2-7 | TRBV27 | TRBD1 | NA | TGTGCCAGCAGTTTAAGACAGGGTGCCTACGAGCAGTACTTC | CASSLRQGAYEQYF
TRBJ2-6 | TRBV5-6 | NA | NA | TGTGCCAGCAGCTGGGAGGCCTCGGCTGGGGCCAACGTCCTGACTTTC | CASSWEASAGANVLTF
TRBJ1-2 | TRBV5-1 | TRBD1 | NA | TGCGCCAGCAGCCCGGTCGGGACAGGGAACTATGGCTACACCTTC | CASSPVGTGNYGYTF
TRBJ2-6 | TRBV5-4 | NA | NA | TGTGCCAGCAGCCCTTGGCTGGGGGGGGCCAACGTCCTGACTTTC | CASSPWLGGANVLTF
TRBJ1-1 | TRBV7-3 | NA | NA | TGTGCCAGCAGCCCTAATTTGAACACTGAAGCTTTCTTT | CASSPNLNTEAFF
TRBJ2-2 | TRBV28 | NA | NA | TGTGCCAGCAGTCCACTGGACACCGGGGAGCTGTTTTTT | CASSPLDTGELFF
TRBJ2-7 | TRBV7-3 | TRBD1 | once | TGTGCCAGCAGCCTTTCCCGGACAGGGCGGGAGCAGTACTTC | CASSLSRTGREQYF
TRBJ2-3 | TRBV7-9 | TRBD2 | NA | TGTGCCAGCAGCCTCGGACTAGCGGGAAGCACAGATACGCAGTATTTT | CASSLGLAGSTDTQYF
TRBJ2-2 | TRBV7-8 | NA | NA | TGTGCCAGCAGCTTAGCCACTCCAAGGTTTCGATGGCTGTTTTTT | CASSLATPRFRWLFF
TRBJ2-1 | TRBV7-8 | NA | NA | TGTGCCAGCAGCTTATCCCGGGACAAGCGATACAATGAGCAGTTCTTC | CASSLSRDKRYNEQFF
TRBJ2-7 | TRBV5-4 | NA | NA | TGTGCCAGCAGGGAGACAGGTATCTCCTACGAGCAGTACTTC | CASRETGISYEQYF
TRBJ2-2 | TRBV4-1 | NA | NA | TGCGCCAGCAGCCACCCCATGGGAGGCGCCGGGGAGCTGTTTTTT | CASSHPMGGAGELFF
TRBJ1-1 | TRBV7-8 | NA | NA | TGTGCCAGCAGCTTAGTCTTTGTGGGGAACACTGAAGCTTTCTTT | CASSLVFVGNTEAFF
TRBJ2-7 | TRBV27 | NA | NA | TGTGCCAGCAGTTTGAGCGGTTCCTACGAGCAGTACTTC | CASSLSGSYEQYF
TRBJ2-7 | TRBV9 | NA | NA | TGTGCCAGCAGCGGGAAGGATCGCGAGCAGTACTTC | CASSGKDREQYF
TRBJ1-2 | TRBV27 | NA | NA | TGTGCCAGCAGTTTATCGTTAGGGGACGGCTACACCTTC | CASSLSLGDGYTF
TRBJ1-1 | TRBV9 | NA | NA | TGTGCCAGCAGCGTGAGGGCGGGGGTCGATGAAGCTTTCTTT | CASSVRAGVDEAFF
TRBJ2-7 | TRBV5-1 | TRBD1 | NA | TGCGCCAGCAGCTTGGTGGGACAGGCTGCGGACGAGCAGTACTTC | CASSLVGQAADEQYF
TRBJ2-7 | TRBV6-1 | NA | NA | TGTGCCAGCAGTTATGGGGGGGCGTACTACGAGCAGTACTTC | CASSYGGAYYEQYF
TRBJ2-1 | TRBV7-3 | TRBD1 | NA | TGTGCCAGCAGCCCGCGACAGGGTTTGGGGAATGAGCAGTTCTTC | CASSPRQGLGNEQFF
TRBJ2-5 | TRBV27 | NA | NA | TGTGCCAGCAGTTTATCTGGGAGTGAACAGTACTTC | CASSLSGSEQYF
TRBJ2-7 | TRBV27 | TRBD2 | NA | TGTGCCAGCAGTCTCCAGACTAGCGGCTACGAGCAGTACTTC | CASSLQTSGYEQYF
TRBJ2-3 | TRBV29-1 | NA | NA | TGCAGCGTTGAAGATATCGGGGTTTTCGGCACAGATACGCAGTATTTT | CSVEDIGVFGTDTQYF
TRBJ1-2 | TRBV9 | TRBD1 | NA | TGTGCCAGCAGCCCGGGGACAGCTGAAAACTATGGCTACACCTTC | CASSPGTAENYGYTF
TRBJ1-1 | TRBV7-2 | NA | NA | TGTGCCAGCAGCTTAGGGGGACAGAACACTGAAGCTTTCTTT | CASSLGGQNTEAFF
TRBJ1-1 | TRBV5-4 | NA | NA | TGTGCCAGCCAGGGGCGGCCAGATCGGAACACTGAAGCTTTCTTT | CASQGRPDRNTEAFF
TRBJ2-1 | TRBV5-6 | NA | NA | TGTGCCAGCAGCTTTGGGAATGAGCAGTTCTTC | CASSFGNEQFF
TRBJ1-1 | TRBV28 | NA | NA | TGTGCCAGCACGACAGAGCCCCCGAAGACTTTCTTT | CASTTEPPKTFF
TRBJ2-7 | TRBV11-2 | TRBD2 | NA | TGTGCCAGCAGCTTATGGCTAGCGGGCTACGAGCAGTACTTC | CASSLWLAGYEQYF
TRBJ1-4 | TRBV7-6 | NA | NA | TGTGCCAGCAGCTTAGATCCAGGGCTTAATGAAAAACTGTTTTTT | CASSLDPGLNEKLFF
TRBJ2-1 | TRBV19 | NA | NA | TGTGCCAGTAGTATAGATGGTTGGAATGAGCAGTTCTTC | CASSIDGWNEQFF
TRBJ2-1 | TRBV4-1 | NA | NA | TGCGCCAGCAGCCAAGAACACCCCCAGCCAAGCAATGAGCAGTTCTTC | CASSQEHPQPSNEQFF
TRBJ1-1 | TRBV27 | NA | NA | TGTGCCAGCAGTTTATCGTGGGGGGCCCGAGGGACTGAAGCTTTCTTT | CASSLSWGARGTEAFF
TRBJ2-7 | TRBV7-9 | TRBD1 | NA | TGTGCCAGCAGCCAAGGGGGCTCGGACGAGCAGTACTTC | CASSQGGSDEQYF
TRBJ2-5 | TRBV30 | NA | NA | TGTGCCTGGAGTGTACTGGAAGAGACCCAGTACTTC | CAWSVLEETQYF
TRBJ2-3 | TRBV9 | NA | NA | TGTGCCAGCAGCCCTAGACCTGACACAGATACGCAGTATTTT | CASSPRPDTDTQYF
TRBJ2-1 | TRBV4-3 | NA | NA | TGCGCCAGCAGCCAGGGAGGCCTCAGGCCCTACAATGAGCAGTTCTTC | CASSQGGLRPYNEQFF
TRBJ2-3 | TRBV2 | TRBD2 | NA | TGTGCCAGCAACGCCGAAGTGACTAGCAGGGCACACACAGATACGCAGTATTTT | CASNAEVTSRAHTDTQYF
TRBJ2-7 | TRBV27 | NA | NA | TGTGCCAGCTCCTTTAAGGACTCGCTGATCTACGAGCAGTACTTC | CASSFKDSLIYEQYF
TRBJ2-7 | TRBV9 | TRBD1 | NA | TGTGCCAGCAGTTCGACCAGCGACAGGGTCTACGAGCAGTACTTC | CASSSTSDRVYEQYF
TRBJ2-7 | TRBV11-2 | TRBD1 | NA | TGTGCCAGCAGCTTAGGGACAGGGTACGAGCAGTACTTC | CASSLGTGYEQYF
TRBJ2-7 | TRBV12-5 | NA | NA | TGTGCTAGTGGTTTGTGTCCCATAATCTACGAGCAGTACTTC | CASGLCPIIYEQYF